The 2 T cell receptor beta chains below were found in one sample sequenced in a study of T cells after yellow fever vaccination. TCRdb reprocessed the 5' RACE reads via MiXCR and lists one record per CDR3 protein. There are about 210,000 distinct CDR3 sequences in the sample; roughly 6.8% occur only once, and around 1.1% lies in the top ten. The sequencing here drew on CD4+ T cells sorted from PBMCs, taken on the day of the yellow fever booster vaccination. These receptors all stem from a young man who received the YFV17D yellow fever vaccine.

The chain is built from TRBV20-1 and TRBJ2-7, with 10 bases that match TRBD1. CDR1 is DFQATT, CDR2 SNEGSKA, per germline (reference sequence). Trimming cost V 1 base and J 5 bases; bases outside gene matches: 5. CDR3 size: 14 residues. The CDR3 nucleotides are TGCAGTGCTAGAGGGGACAGGGGTCGTAACGAGCAGTACTTC. Its translation is CSARGDRGRNEQYF.

This clonotype has ten or more counts. This chain uses TRBV3-1 with TRBJ2-2; 8 bases align to TRBD2. The CDR3 covers 17 residues. Germline V gene sequence: CDR1 LGHDT, CDR2 YNNKEL (reference sequence). J was trimmed by 5 bases and V by 3 bases; bases with no gene match: 11. CDR3 nucleotide sequence: TGTGCCAGCAGCCACGTCGGAGCGGGAGTGGGGACCGGGGAGCTGTTTTTT. Amino acid sequence: CASSHVGAGVGTGELFF. Using reference TRBV3-1 and TRBJ2-2 for the parts outside the CDR3, the full variable domain is DTAVSQTPKYLVTQMGNDKSIKCEQNLGHDTMYWYKQDSKKFLKIMFSYNNKELIINETVPNRFSPKSPDKAHLNLHINSLELGDSAVYFCASSHVGAGVGTGELFFGEGSRLTVL.